This TCR beta chain was recorded in a study of T-cell memory formation after mild COVID-19. Turning to the study itself: There were largely donor-specific TCR clusters.

With respect to this clonotype: Its antigen remains unidentified.

Using its own MiXCR run on the 5' RACE reads, TCRdb lists one record per CDR3 protein. There are some 600,000 distinct CDR3 sequences in the sample; 15% to 20% occur only once, and about 7.4% lies in the top ten. The germline V gene encodes CDR1 SNHLY and CDR2 FYNNEI. The CDR3 runs to 15 residues. V trimming: 4 bases; J trimming: 7 bases; junction bases outside the gene matches: 10. Study results and caveats: Memory cells collected pre-infection included some clones that later responded, suggesting cross-reactive memory joined.

The chain uses TRBV2 and TRBJ2-5, with 9 bases matching TRBD2. The origin of this receptor is an adult woman who had mild COVID-19 (a few samples of this study predate the infection). Cell type and time point are not known. The sample comprised PBMCs or a T cell subset sorted from them (not recorded which). CDR3 region: CASSVQAGGRVTQYF. The CDR3 bases are TGTGCCAGCAGTGTACAAGCGGGGGGCCGGGTGACCCAGTACTTC.